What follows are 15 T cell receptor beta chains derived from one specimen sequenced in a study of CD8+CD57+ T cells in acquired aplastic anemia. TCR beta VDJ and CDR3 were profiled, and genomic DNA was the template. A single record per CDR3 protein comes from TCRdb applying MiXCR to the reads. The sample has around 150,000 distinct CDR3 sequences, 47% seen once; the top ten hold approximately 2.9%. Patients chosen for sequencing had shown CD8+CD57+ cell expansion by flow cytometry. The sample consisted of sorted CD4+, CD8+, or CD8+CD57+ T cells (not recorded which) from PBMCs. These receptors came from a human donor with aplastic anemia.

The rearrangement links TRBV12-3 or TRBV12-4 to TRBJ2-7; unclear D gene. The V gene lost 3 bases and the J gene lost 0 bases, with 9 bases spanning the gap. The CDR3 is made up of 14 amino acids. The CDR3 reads CASSFRLSSYEQYF. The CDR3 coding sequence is TGTGCCAGCAGTTTCAGGTTGAGCTCCTACGAGCAGTACTTC.

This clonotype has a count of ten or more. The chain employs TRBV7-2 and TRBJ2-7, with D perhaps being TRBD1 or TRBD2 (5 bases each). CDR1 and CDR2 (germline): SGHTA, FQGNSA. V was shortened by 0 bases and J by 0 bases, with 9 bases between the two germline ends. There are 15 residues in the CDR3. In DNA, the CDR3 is TGTGCCAGCAGCTTAGCAGGGACGGCCTCCTACGAGCAGTACTTC. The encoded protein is CASSLAGTASYEQYF.

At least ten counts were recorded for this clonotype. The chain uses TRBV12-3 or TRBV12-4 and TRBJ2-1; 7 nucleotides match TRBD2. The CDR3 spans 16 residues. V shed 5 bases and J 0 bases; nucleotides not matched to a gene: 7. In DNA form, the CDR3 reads TGTGCCAGCAGTAAGGGAACTAGCGCCTCCTACAATGAGCAGTTCTTC. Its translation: CASSKGTSASYNEQFF.

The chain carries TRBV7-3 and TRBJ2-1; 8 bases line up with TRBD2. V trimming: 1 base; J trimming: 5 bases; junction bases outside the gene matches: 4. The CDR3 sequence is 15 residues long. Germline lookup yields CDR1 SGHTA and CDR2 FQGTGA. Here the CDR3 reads CASSLIAGTHNEQFF. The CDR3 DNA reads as TGTGCCAGCAGCTTAATAGCGGGGACTCACAATGAGCAGTTCTTC.

The CDR3 nucleotides read TGTGCCAGCAGAAAAAGGGACGCAGAATACACTGAAGCTTTCTTT. It codes for CASRKRDAEYTEAFF. V and J are TRBV25-1 and TRBJ1-1; tentative D call: TRBD1 (5 bases). Germline values: CDR1 MGHDK, CDR2 SYGVNS. V was pared by 6 bases and J by 3 bases, with 17 bases between. The CDR3 extends over 15 amino acids. The full variable domain, its missing parts supplied by reference TRBV25-1 and TRBJ1-1, is EADIYQTPRYLVIGTGKKITLECSQTMGHDKMYWYQQDPGMELHLIHYSYGVNSTEKGDLSSESTVSRIRTEHFPLTLESARPSHTSQYLCASRKRDAEYTEAFFGQGTRLTVV.

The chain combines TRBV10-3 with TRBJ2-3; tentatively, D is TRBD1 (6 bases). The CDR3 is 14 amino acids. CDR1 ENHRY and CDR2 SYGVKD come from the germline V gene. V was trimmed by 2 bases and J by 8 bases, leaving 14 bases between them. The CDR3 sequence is CAISENREGGTQYF. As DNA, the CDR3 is TGTGCCATCAGTGAGAACAGGGAAGGTGGTACGCAGTATTTT.

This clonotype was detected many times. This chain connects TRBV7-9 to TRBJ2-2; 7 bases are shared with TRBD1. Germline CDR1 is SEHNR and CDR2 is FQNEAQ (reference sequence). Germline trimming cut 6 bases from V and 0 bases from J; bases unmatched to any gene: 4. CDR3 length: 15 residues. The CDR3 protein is CASRPGQANTGELFF. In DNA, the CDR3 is TGTGCCAGCAGACCCGGACAGGCGAACACCGGGGAGCTGTTTTTT.

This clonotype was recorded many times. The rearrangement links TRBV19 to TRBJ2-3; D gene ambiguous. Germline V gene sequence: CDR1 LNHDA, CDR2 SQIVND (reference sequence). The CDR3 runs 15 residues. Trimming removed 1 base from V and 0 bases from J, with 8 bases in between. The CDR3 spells CASSIGSRSTDTQYF. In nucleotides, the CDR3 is TGTGCCAGTAGTATAGGAAGTAGGAGCACAGATACGCAGTATTTT.

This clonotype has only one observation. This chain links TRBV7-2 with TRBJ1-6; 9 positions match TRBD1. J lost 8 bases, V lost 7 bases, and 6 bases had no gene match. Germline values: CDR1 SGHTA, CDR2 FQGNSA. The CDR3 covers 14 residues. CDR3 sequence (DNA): TGTGCCAGCAACAACCGGGACAGGGATTCACCCCTCCACTTT. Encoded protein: CASNNRDRDSPLHF. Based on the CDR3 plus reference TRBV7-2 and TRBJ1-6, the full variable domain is GAGVSQSPSNKVTEKGKDVELRCDPISGHTALYWYRQSLGQGLEFLIYFQGNSAPDKSGLPSDRFSAERTGGSVSTLTIQRTQQEDSAVYLCASNNRDRDSPLHFGNGTRLTVT.

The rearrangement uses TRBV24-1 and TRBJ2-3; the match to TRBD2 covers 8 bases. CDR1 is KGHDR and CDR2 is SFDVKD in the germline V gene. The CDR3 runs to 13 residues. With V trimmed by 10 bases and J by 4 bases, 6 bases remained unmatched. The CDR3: CATRGGTADTQYF. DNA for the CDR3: TGTGCCACACGGGGGGGGACTGCAGATACGCAGTATTTT.

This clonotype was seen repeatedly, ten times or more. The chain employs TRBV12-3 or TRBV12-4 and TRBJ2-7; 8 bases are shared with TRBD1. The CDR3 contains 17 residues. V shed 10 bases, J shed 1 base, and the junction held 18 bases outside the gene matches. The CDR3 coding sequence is TGTGCCACCATCCAGCGATCCCGGGACAGGACGTCCTACGAGCAGTACTTC. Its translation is CATIQRSRDRTSYEQYF.

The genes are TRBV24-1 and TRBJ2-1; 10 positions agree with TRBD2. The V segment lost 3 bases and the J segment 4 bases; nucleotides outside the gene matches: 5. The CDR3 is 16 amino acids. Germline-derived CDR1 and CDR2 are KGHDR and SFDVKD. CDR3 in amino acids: CATSDPRTSGYNEQFF. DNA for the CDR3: TGTGCCACCAGTGATCCGAGGACTAGCGGTTACAATGAGCAGTTCTTC.

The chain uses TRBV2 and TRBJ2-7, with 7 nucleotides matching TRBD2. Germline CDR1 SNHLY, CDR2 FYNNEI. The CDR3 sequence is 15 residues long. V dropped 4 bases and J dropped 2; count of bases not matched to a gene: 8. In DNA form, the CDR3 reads TGTGCCAGCAGTGTGGCGGCTAGCGGTCCCTACGAGCAGTACTTC. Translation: CASSVAASGPYEQYF.

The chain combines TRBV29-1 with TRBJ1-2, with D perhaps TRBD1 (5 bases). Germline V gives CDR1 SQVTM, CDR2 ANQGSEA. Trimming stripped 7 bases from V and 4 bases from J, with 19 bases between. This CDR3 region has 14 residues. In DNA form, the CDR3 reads TGCAGCGCAAATCTAGGTTCGGGGACCTATGGCTACACCTTC. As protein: CSANLGSGTYGYTF.

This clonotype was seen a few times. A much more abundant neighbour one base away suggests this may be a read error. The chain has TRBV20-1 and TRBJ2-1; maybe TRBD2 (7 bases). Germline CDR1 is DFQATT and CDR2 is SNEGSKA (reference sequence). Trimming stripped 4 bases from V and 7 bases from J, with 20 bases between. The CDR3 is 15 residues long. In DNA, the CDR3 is TGCAGTGCTAAAGATGGGGGGGGGCAAGGGAATGAGCAGTTCTTC. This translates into CSAKDGGGQGNEQFF.